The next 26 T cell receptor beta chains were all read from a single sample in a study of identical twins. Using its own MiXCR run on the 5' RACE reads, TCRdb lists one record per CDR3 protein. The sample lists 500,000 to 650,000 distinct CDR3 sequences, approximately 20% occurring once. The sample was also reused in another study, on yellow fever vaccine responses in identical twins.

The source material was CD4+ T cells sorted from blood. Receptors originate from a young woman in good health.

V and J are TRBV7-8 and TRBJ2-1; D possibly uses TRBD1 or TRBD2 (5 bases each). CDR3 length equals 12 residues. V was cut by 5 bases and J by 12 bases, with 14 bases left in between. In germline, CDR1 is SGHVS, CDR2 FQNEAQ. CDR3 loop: CASSPVAGRQFF. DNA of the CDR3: TGTGCCAGCAGCCCCGTAGCAGGGAGGCAGTTCTTC.

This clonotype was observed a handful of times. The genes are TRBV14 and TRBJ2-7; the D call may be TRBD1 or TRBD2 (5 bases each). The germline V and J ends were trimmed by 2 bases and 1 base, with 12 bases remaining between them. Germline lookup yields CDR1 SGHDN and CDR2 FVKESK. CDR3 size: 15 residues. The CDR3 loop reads CASSQPGTGSYEQYF. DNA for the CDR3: TGTGCCAGCAGCCAACCCGGGACGGGATCCTACGAGCAGTACTTC.

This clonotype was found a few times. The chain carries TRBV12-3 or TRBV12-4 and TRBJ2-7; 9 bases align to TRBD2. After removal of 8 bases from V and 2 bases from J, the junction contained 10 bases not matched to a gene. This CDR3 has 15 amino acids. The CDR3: CASQGGRASTYEQYF. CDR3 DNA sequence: TGTGCCAGCCAGGGCGGGAGGGCCTCAACCTACGAGCAGTACTTC.

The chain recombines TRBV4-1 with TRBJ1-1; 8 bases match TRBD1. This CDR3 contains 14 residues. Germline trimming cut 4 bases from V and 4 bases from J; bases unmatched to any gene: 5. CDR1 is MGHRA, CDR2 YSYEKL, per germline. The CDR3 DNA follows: TGCGCCAGCAGCCTCCGGGACAGGCGCACTGAAGCTTTCTTT. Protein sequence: CASSLRDRRTEAFF.

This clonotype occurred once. The CDR3 loop is CATSRDPHLNTGELFF. The CDR3, as DNA: TGTGCCACCAGCAGAGATCCACACTTGAACACCGGGGAGCTGTTTTTT. The J gene is TRBJ2-2, the V gene TRBV15; D is ambiguous. Between the trimmed V and J ends, which lost 0 bases and 1 base, there was a span of 9 bases. Germline CDR1 and CDR2: LNHNV and YYDKDF (reference sequence). The CDR3 consists of 16 residues.

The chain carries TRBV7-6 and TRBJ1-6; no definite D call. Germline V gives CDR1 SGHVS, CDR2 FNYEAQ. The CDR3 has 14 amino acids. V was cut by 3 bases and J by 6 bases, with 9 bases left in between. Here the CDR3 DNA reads TGTGCCAGCAGCTTGTTACAAATTAATTCACCCCTCCACTTT. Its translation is CASSLLQINSPLHF. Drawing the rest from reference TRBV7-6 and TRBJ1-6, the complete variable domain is GAGVSQSPRYKVTKRGQDVALRCDPISGHVSLYWYRQALGQGPEFLTYFNYEAQQDKSGLPNDRFSAERPEGSISTLTIQRTEQRDSAMYRCASSLLQINSPLHFGNGTRLTVT.

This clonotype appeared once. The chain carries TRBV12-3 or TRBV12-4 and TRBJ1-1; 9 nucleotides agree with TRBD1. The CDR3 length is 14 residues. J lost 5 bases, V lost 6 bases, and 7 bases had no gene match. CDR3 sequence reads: CASRRTGAVTEAFF. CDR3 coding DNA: TGTGCCAGCAGACGGACAGGGGCGGTTACTGAAGCTTTCTTT.

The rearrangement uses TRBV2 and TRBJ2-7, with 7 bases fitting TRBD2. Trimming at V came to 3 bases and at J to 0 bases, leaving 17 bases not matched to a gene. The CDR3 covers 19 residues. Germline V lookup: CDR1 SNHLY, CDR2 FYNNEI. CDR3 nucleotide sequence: TGTGCCAGCAGTGACGTTCCCGTTATTCGGCTAGCGGACTCCTACGAGCAGTACTTC. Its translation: CASSDVPVIRLADSYEQYF.

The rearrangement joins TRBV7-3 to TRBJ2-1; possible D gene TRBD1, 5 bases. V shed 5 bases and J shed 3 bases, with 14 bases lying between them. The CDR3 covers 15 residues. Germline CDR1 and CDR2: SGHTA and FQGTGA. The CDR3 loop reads CASSPGRGLYNEQFF. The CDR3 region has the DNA TGTGCCAGCAGCCCCGGAAGGGGCCTCTACAATGAGCAGTTCTTC.

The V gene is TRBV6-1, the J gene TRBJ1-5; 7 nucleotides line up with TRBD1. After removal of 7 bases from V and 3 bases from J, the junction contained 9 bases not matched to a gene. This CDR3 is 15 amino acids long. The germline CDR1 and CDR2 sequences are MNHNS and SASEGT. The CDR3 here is CASTRRGGDNQPQHF. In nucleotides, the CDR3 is TGTGCCAGCACGAGGCGAGGGGGCGACAATCAGCCCCAGCATTTT.

This CDR3 reads CASTRLAGYEQYF. The DNA of the CDR3 is TGTGCCAGCACTCGACTAGCGGGCTACGAGCAGTACTTC. V gene TRBV6-1 combines with J gene TRBJ2-7, with TRBD2 identical over 10 bases. This CDR3 comprises 13 residues. The V and J ends lost 7 bases and 3 bases, in that order; junction bases with no gene match: 3. Germline V gives CDR1 MNHNS, CDR2 SASEGT.

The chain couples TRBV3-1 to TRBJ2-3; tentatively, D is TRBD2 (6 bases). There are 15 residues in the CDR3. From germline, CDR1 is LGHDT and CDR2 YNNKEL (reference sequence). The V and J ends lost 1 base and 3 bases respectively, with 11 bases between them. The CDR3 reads CASSQAGLLTDTQYF. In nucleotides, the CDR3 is TGTGCCAGCAGCCAAGCGGGACTCCTGACAGATACGCAGTATTTT.

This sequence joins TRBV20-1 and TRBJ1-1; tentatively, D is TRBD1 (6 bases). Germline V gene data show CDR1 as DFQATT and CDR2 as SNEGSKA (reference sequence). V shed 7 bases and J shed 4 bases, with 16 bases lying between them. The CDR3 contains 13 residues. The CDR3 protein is CSERDIRGTEAFF. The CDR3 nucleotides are TGCAGTGAACGGGACATTCGTGGCACTGAAGCTTTCTTT.

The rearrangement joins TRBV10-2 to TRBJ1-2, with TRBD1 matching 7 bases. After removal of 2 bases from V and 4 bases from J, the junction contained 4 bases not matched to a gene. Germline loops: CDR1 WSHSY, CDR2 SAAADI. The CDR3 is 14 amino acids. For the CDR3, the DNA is TGCGCCAGCAGTGAGGCAGGGGGGATCTATGGCTACACCTTC. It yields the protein CASSEAGGIYGYTF.

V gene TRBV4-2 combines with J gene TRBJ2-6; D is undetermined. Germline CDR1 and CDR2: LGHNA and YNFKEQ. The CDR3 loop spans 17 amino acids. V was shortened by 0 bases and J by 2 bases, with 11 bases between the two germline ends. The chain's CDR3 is CASSQEIRGTGANVLTF. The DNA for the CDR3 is TGTGCCAGCAGCCAAGAAATCCGCGGTACTGGGGCCAACGTCCTGACTTTC.

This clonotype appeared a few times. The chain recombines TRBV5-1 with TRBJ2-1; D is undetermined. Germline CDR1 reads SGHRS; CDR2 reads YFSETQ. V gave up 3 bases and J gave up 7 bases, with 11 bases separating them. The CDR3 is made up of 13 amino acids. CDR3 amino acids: CASSWDGDNEQFF. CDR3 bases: TGCGCCAGCAGCTGGGATGGGGATAATGAGCAGTTCTTC.

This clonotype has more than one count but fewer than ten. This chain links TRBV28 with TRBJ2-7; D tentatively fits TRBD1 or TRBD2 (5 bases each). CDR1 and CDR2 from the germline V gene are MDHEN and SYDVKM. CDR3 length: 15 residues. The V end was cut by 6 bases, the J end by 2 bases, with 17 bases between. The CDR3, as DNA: TGTGCCAGCAGCGCTACCGGGGCCCTAACCTACGAGCAGTACTTC. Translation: CASSATGALTYEQYF.

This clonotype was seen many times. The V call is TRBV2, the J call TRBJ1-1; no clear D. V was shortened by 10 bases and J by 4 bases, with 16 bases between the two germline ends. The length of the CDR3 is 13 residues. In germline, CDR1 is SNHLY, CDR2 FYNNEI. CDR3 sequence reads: CATLPWRGTEAFF. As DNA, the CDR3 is TGTGCCACCCTTCCGTGGCGGGGCACTGAAGCTTTCTTT.

The CDR3 DNA follows: TGTGCCAGCACTAGTACTAGCGGGCAGACCGGGGAGCTGTTTTTT. Translation: CASTSTSGQTGELFF. The chain has TRBV6-1 and TRBJ2-2, with 9 bases lining up with TRBD2. After removal of 7 bases from V and 5 bases from J, the junction contained 8 bases not matched to a gene. The CDR3 is 15 residues long. Germline CDR1 is MNHNS and CDR2 is SASEGT.

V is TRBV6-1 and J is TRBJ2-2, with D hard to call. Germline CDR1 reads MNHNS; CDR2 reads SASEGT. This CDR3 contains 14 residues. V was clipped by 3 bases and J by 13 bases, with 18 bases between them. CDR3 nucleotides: TGTGCCAGCAGTGAGGGCCAGACCTATCAAGGGCTGTTTTTT. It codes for CASSEGQTYQGLFF.

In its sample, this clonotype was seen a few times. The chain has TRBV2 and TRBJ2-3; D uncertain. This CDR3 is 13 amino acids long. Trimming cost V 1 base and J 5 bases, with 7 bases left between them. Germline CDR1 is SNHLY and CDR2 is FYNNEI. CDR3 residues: CASSEEVRDTQYF. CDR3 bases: TGTGCCAGCAGTGAAGAGGTTCGAGATACGCAGTATTTT.

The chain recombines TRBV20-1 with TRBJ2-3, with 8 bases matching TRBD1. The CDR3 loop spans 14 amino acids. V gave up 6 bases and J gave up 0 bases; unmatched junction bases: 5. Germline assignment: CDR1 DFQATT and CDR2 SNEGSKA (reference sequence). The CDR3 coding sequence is TGCAGTGCCAACAGGGGGTCTAGCACAGATACGCAGTATTTT. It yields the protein CSANRGSSTDTQYF.

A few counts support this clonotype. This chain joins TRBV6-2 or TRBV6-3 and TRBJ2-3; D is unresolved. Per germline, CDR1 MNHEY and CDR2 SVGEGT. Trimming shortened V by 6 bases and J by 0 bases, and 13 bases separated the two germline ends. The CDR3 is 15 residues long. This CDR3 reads CASSYPPASTDTQYF. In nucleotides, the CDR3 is TGTGCCAGCAGCTATCCCCCTGCGAGCACAGATACGCAGTATTTT.

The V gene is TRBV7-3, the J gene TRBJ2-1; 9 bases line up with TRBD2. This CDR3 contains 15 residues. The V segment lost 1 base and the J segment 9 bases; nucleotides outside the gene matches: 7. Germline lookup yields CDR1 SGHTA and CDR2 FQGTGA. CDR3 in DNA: TGTGCCAGCAGCTTAATGCCTAGCGGGACGGGTGAGCAGTTCTTC. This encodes CASSLMPSGTGEQFF.

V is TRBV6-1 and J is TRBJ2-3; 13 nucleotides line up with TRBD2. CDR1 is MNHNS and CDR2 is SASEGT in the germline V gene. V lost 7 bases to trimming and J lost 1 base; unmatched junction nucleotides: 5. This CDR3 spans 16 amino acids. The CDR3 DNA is TGTGCCAGCAACGGACTAGCGGGAGTTGGCACAGATACGCAGTATTTT. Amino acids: CASNGLAGVGTDTQYF.

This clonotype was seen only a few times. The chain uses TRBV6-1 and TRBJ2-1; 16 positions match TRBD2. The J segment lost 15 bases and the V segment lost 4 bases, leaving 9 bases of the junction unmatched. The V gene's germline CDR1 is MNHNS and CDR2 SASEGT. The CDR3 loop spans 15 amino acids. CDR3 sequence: CASSGPGLAGGPRFF. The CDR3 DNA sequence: TGTGCCAGCAGTGGCCCGGGACTAGCGGGAGGGCCTCGGTTCTTC.